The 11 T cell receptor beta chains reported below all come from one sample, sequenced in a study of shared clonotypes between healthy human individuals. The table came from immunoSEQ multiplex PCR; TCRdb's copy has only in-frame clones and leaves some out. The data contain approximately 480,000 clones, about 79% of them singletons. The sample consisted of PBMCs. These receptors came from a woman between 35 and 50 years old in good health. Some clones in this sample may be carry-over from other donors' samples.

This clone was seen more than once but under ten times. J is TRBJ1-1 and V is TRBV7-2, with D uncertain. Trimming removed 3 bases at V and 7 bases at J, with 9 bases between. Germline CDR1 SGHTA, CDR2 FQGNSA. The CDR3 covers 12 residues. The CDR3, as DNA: TGTGCCAGCAGCTTTGCCCCGCGTGAAGCTTTCTTT. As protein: CASSFAPREAFF.

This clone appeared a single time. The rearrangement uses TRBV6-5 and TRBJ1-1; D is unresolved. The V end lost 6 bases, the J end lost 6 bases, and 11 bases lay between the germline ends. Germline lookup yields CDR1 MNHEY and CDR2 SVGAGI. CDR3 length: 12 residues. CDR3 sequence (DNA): TGTGCCAGCAGACGCCCAGGTTCTGAAGCTTTCTTT. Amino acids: CASRRPGSEAFF.

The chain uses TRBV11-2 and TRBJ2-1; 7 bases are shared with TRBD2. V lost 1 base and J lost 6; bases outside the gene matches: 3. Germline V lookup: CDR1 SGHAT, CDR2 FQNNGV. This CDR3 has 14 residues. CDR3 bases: TGTGCCAGCAGCTTAGCGGGAGGAATCAATGAGCAGTTCTTC. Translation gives CASSLAGGINEQFF.

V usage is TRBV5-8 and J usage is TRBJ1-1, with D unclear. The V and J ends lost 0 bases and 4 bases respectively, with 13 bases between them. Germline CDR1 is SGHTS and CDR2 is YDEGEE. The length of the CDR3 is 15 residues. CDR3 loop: CASSLGRARVTEAFF. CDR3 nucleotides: TGTGCCAGCAGCTTGGGGAGGGCTCGAGTCACTGAAGCTTTCTTT.

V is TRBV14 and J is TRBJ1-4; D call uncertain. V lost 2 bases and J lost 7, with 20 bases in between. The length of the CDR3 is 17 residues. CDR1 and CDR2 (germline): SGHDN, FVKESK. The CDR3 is CASSQRLAGVAGEKLFF. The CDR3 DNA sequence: TGTGCCAGCAGCCAAAGACTGGCTGGAGTGGCCGGTGAAAAACTGTTTTTT.

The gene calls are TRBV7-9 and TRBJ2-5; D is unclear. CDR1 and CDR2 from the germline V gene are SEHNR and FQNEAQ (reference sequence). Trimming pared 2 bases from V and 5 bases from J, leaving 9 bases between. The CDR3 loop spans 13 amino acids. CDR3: CASSLLGRETQYF. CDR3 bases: TGTGCCAGCAGCTTACTGGGTAGGGAGACCCAGTACTTC. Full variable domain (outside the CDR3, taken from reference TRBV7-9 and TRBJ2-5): DTGVSQNPRHKITKRGQNVTFRCDPISEHNRLYWYRQTLGQGPEFLTYFQNEAQLEKSRLLSDRFSAERPKGSFSTLEIQRTEQGDSAMYLCASSLLGRETQYFGPGTRLLVL.

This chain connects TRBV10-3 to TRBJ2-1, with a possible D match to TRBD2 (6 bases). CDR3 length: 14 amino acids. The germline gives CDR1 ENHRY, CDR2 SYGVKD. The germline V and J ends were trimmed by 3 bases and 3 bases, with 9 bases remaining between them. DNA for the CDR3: TGTGCCATCAGTGAAGGGCGGGACTACAATGAGCAGTTCTTC. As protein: CAISEGRDYNEQFF.

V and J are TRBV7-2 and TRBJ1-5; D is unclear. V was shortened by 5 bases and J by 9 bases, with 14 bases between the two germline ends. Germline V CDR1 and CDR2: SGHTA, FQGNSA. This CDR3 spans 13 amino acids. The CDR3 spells CASSAESGRPQHF. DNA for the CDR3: TGTGCCAGCAGCGCAGAGAGTGGAAGGCCCCAGCATTTT.

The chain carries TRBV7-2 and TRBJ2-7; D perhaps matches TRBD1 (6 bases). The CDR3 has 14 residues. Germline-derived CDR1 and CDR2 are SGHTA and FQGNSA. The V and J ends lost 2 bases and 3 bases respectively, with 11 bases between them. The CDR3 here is CASSLKDSLYEQYF. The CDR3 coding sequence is TGTGCCAGCAGCTTAAAGGACAGCCTCTACGAGCAGTACTTC.

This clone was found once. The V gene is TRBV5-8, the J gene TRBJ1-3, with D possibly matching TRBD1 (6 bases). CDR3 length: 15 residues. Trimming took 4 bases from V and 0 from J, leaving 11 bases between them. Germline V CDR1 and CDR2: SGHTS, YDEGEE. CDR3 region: CASSRDIGSGNTIYF. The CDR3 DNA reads TGTGCCAGCAGCCGGGACATAGGCTCTGGAAACACCATATATTTT.

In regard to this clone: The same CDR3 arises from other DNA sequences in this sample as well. Written as DNA, the CDR3 is TGCGCCAGCAGCCCGGACAGAAGCACAGATACGCAGTATTTT. It yields the protein CASSPDRSTDTQYF. The chain links TRBV5-1 to TRBJ2-3; D is perhaps TRBD1 (6 bases). The germline CDR1 and CDR2 sequences are SGHRS and YFSETQ. The CDR3 contains 14 residues. Trimming cost V 4 bases and J 0 bases, with 9 bases left between them.